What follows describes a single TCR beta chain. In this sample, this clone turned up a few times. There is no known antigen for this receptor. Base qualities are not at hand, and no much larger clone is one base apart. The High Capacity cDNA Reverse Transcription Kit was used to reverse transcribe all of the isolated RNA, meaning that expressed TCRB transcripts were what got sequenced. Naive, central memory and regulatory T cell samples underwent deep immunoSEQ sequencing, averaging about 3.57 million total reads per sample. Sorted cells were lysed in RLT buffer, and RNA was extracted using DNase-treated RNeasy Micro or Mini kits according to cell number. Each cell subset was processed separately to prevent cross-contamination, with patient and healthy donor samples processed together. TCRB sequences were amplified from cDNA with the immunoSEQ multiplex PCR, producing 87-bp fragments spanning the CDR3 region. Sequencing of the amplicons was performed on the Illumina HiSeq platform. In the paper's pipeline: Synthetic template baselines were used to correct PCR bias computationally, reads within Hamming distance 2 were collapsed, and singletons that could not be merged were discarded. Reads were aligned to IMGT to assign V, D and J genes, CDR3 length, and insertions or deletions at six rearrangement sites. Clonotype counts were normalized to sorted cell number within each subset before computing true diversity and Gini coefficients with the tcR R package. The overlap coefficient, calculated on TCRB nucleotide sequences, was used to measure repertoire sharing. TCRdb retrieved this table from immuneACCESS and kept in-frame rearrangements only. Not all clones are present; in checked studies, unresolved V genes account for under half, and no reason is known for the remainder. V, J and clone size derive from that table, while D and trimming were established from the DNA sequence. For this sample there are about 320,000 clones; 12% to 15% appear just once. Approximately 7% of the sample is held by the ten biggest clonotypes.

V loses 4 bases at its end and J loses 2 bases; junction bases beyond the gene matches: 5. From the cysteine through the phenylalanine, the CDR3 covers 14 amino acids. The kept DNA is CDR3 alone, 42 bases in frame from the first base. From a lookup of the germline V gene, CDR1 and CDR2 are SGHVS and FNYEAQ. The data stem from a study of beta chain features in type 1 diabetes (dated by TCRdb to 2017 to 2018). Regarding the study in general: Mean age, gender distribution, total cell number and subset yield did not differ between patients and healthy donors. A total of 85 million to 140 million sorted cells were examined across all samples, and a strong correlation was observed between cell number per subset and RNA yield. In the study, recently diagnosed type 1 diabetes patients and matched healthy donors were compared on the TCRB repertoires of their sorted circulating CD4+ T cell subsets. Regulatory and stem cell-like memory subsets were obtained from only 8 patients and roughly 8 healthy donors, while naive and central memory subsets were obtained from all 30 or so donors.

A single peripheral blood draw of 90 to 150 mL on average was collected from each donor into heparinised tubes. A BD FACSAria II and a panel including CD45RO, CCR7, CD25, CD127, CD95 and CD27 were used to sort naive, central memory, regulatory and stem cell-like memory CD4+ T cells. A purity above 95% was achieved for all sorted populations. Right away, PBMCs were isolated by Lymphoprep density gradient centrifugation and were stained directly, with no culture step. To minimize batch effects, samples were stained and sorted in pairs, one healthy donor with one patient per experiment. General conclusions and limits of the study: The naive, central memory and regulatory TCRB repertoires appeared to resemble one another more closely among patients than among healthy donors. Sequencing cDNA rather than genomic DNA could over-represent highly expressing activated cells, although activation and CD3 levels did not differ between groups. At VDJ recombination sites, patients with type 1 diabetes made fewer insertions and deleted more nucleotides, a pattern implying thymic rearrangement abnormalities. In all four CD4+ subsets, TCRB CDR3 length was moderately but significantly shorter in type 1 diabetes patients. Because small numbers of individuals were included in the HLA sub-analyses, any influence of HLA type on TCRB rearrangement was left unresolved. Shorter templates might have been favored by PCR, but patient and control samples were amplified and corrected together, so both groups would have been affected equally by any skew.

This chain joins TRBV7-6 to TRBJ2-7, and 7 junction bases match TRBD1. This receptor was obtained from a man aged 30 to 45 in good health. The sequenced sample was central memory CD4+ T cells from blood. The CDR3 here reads CASSSRQGAYEQYF. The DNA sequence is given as TGTGCCAGCAGCTCCCGACAGGGTGCCTACGAGCAGTACTTC.